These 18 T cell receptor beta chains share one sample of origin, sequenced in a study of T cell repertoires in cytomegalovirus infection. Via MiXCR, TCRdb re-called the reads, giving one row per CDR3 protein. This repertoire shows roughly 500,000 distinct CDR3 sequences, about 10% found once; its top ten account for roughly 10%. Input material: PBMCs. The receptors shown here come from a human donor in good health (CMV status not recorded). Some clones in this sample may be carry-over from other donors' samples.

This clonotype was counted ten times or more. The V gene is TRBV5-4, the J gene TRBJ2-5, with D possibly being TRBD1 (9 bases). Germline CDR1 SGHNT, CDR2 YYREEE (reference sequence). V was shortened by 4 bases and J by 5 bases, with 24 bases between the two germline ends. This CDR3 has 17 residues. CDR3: CASSGGSAGGQGETQYF. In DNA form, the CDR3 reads TGTGCCAGCAGCGGGGGGAGTGCGGGAGGACAGGGGGAGACCCAGTACTTC.

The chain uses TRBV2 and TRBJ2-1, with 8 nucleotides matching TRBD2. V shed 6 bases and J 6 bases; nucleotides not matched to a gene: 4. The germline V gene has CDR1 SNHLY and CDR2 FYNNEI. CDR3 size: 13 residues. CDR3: CASSGRAPNEQFF. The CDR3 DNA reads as TGTGCCAGCAGCGGGAGGGCGCCCAATGAGCAGTTCTTC.

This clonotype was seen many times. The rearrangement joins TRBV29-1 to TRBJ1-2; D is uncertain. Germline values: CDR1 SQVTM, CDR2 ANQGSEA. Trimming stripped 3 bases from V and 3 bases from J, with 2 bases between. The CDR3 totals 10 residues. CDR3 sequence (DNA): TGCAGCGTTGAGCACTATGGCTACACCTTC. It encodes CSVEHYGYTF. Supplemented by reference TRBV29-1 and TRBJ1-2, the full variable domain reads SAVISQKPSRDICQRGTSLTIQCQVDSQVTMMFWYRQQPGQSLTLIATANQGSEATYESGFVIDKFPISRPNLTFSTLTVSNMSPEDSSIYLCSVEHYGYTFGSGTRLTVV.

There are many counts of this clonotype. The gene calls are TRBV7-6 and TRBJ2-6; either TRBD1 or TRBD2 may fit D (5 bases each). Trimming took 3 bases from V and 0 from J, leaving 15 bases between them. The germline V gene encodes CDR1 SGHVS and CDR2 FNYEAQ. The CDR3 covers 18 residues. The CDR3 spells CASSLKQGVLSGANVLTF. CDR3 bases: TGTGCCAGCAGCTTGAAGCAGGGAGTCCTCTCTGGGGCCAACGTCCTGACTTTC.

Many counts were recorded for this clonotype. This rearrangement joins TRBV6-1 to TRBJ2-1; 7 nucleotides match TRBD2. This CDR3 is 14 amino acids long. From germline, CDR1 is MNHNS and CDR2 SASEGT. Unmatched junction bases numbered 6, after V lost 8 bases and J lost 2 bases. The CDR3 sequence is CASGGREPYNEQFF. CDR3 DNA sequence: TGTGCCAGCGGTGGGCGGGAGCCCTACAATGAGCAGTTCTTC.

The CDR3 reads CSVAPGARGSPLHF. The DNA for the CDR3 is TGCAGCGTTGCCCCGGGGGCGCGAGGCTCACCCCTCCACTTT. The chain joins TRBV29-1 to TRBJ1-6; TRBD1 is a possible D gene (6 bases). The germline gives CDR1 SQVTM, CDR2 ANQGSEA. The ends were cut back, 4 bases at V and 10 bases at J, with 17 bases in the middle. The CDR3 extends over 14 amino acids.

The CDR3 DNA sequence: TGTGCCAGCTCGACAGGTATTAATCAGCCCCAGCATTTT. As protein: CASSTGINQPQHF. The chain is built from TRBV18 and TRBJ1-5, with a possible D match to TRBD1 (6 bases). The CDR3 length is 13 residues. Germline lookup yields CDR1 KGHSH and CDR2 LQKENI. Between the trimmed V and J ends, which lost 6 bases and 4 bases, there was a span of 10 bases.

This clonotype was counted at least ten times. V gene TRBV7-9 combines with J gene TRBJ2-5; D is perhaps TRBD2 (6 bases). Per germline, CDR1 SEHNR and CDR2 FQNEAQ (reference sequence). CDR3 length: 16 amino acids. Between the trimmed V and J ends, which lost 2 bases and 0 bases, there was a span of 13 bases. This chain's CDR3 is CASSLSGSGNQETQYF. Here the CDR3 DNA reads TGTGCCAGCAGCTTATCGGGTAGCGGAAACCAAGAGACCCAGTACTTC.

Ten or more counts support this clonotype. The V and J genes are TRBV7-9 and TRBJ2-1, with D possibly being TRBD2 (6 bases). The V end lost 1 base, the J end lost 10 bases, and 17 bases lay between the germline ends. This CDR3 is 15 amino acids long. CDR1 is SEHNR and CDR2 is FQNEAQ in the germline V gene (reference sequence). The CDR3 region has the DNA TGTGCCAGCAGCTTAGGGGACTGGCTGAATAAGGAGCAGTTCTTC. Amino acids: CASSLGDWLNKEQFF.

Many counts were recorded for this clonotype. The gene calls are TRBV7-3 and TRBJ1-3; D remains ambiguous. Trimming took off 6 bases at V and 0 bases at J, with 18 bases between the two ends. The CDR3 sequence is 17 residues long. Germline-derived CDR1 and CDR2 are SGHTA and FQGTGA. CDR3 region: CASRAKVIEISGNTIYF. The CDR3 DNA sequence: TGTGCCAGCAGAGCTAAGGTGATCGAGATCTCTGGAAACACCATATATTTT.

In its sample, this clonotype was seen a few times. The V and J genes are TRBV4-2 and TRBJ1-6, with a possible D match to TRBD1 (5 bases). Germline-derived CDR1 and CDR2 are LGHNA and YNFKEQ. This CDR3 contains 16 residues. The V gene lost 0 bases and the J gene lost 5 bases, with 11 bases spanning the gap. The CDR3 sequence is CASSQDGAGNNSPLHF. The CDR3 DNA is TGTGCCAGCAGCCAAGATGGGGCAGGAAATAATTCACCCCTCCACTTT.

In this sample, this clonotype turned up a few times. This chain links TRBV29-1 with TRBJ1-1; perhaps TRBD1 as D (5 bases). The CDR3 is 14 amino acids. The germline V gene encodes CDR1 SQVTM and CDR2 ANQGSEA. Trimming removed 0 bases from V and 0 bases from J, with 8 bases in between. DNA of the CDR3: TGCAGCGTTGAAGACGGACACCTGAACACTGAAGCTTTCTTT. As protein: CSVEDGHLNTEAFF.

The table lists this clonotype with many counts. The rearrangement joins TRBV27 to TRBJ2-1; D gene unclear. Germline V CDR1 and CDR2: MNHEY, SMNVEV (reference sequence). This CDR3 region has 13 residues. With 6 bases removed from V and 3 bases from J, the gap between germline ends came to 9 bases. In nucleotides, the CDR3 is TGTGCCAGCAGCTTACGCGGCTACAATGAGCAGTTCTTC. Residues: CASSLRGYNEQFF.

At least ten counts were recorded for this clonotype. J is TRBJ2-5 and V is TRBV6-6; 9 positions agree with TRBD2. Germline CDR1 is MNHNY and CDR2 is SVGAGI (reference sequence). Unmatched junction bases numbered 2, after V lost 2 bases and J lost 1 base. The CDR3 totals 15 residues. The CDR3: CASSYTSGFQETQYF. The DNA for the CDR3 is TGTGCCAGCAGTTACACTAGCGGGTTCCAAGAGACCCAGTACTTC.

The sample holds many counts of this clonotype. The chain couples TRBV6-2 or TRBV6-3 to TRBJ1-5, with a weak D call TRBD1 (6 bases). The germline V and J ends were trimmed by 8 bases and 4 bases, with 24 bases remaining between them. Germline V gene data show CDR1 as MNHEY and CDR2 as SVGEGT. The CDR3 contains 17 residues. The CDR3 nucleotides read TGTGCCAGCGACGGTACCAAACTCGGGACAACAAATCAGCCCCAGCATTTT. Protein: CASDGTKLGTTNQPQHF.

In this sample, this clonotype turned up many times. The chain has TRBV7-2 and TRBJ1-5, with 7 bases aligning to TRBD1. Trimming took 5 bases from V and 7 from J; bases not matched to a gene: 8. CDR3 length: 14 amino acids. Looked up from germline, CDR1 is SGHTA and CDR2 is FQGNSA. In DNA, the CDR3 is TGTGCCAGCAGCCATACAGGGGAGGGACAGCCCCAGCATTTT. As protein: CASSHTGEGQPQHF.

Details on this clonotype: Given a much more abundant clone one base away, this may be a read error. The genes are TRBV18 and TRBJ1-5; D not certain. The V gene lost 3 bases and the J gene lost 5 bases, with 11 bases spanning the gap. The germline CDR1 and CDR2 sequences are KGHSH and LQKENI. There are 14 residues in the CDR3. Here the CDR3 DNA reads TGTGCCAGCTCACCGGGCGCCCTTGATCAGCCCCAGCATTTT. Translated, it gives CASSPGALDQPQHF.

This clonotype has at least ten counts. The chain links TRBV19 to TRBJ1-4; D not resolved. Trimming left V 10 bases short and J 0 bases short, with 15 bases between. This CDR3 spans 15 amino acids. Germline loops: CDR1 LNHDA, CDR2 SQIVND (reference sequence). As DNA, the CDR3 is TGTGCCACAAATGACCGAGGTGCAACTAATGAAAAACTGTTTTTT. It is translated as CATNDRGATNEKLFF. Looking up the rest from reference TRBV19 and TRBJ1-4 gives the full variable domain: DGGITQSPKYLFRKEGQNVTLSCEQNLNHDAMYWYRQDPGQGLRLIYYSQIVNDFQKGDIAEGYSVSREKKESFPLTVTSAQKNPTAFYLCATNDRGATNEKLFFGSGTQLSVL.